Below, 10 T cell receptor beta chains from the same sample are listed, as sequenced in a study of OX40 agonist ivuxolimab in advanced cancers. TCRdb's copy holds only in-frame clones and misses some; the assay was immunoSEQ multiplex PCR. The data hold 98,000 or so clones, with roughly nine tenths observed a single time. The source material was CD4+ or CD8+ T cells sorted from blood, sampled in a trial of the OX40 agonist ivuxolimab. Receptors originate from an adult with an advanced solid tumor such as melanoma, head and neck, liver or kidney cancer.

Regarding this clone: Its ends do not fully match the called genes, so a read error is possible. CDR3: CASSPPGTEGSNF. The CDR3, as DNA: TGTGCCAGCTCACCCCCGGGAACCGAAGGCAGTAACTTC. The chain employs TRBV18 and TRBJ2-5, with D possibly TRBD2 on 5 matching bases. The CDR3 is 13 residues long. CDR1 and CDR2 (germline): KGHSH, LQKENI.

This chain joins TRBV27 and TRBJ2-1; 11 nucleotides match TRBD2. The CDR3 extends over 15 amino acids. The germline gives CDR1 MNHEY, CDR2 SMNVEV (reference sequence). V was clipped by 5 bases and J by 8 bases; unmatched bases: 8. The CDR3 nucleotides read TGTGCCAGCAGTATAGCGGGAGGGTGGGGGGATGAGCAGTTCTTC. Its protein product is CASSIAGGWGDEQFF.

The rearrangement joins TRBV10-3 to TRBJ1-5; 7 positions match TRBD1. This CDR3 contains 13 residues. Trimming removed 11 bases from V and 9 bases from J; junction bases left unmatched: 13. CDR1 and CDR2 (germline): ENHRY, SYGVKD. The CDR3 loop is CAAGTATRGPQHF. The CDR3 DNA is TGTGCCGCCGGGACAGCAACACGGGGGCCCCAGCATTTT.

The genes are TRBV7-9 and TRBJ2-1; possibly TRBD2 for D (6 bases). The germline V and J ends were trimmed by 1 base and 9 bases, with 13 bases remaining between them. This CDR3 is 14 amino acids long. CDR1 is SEHNR, CDR2 FQNEAQ, per germline (reference sequence). The chain's CDR3 is CASSLGGGAREQFF. CDR3 in DNA: TGTGCCAGCAGCTTAGGTGGCGGGGCGCGTGAGCAGTTCTTC.

V gene TRBV5-8 combines with J gene TRBJ2-1; D might be TRBD2 (6 bases). The CDR3 extends over 15 amino acids. V was clipped by 5 bases and J by 4 bases, with 16 bases between them. The germline gives CDR1 SGHTS, CDR2 YDEGEE. The CDR3 spells CASSRLTGTYNEQFF. In DNA form, the CDR3 reads TGTGCCAGCAGTCGATTAACCGGGACTTACAATGAGCAGTTCTTC. Using reference TRBV5-8 and TRBJ2-1 for the parts outside the CDR3, the full variable domain is EAGVTQSPTHLIKTRGQQATLRCSPISGHTSVYWYQQALGLGLQFLLWYDEGEERNRGNFPPRFSGRQFPNYSSELNVNALELEDSALYLCASSRLTGTYNEQFFGPGTRLTVL.

The chain recombines TRBV7-9 with TRBJ2-3; D is possibly TRBD1 (5 bases). This CDR3 has 15 amino acids. Germline CDR1 and CDR2: SEHNR and FQNEAQ (reference sequence). The V end lost 1 base, the J end lost 2 bases, and 10 bases lay between the germline ends. This chain's CDR3 is CASSLVGRATDTQYF. The DNA for the CDR3 is TGTGCCAGCAGCTTAGTTGGCAGGGCCACAGATACGCAGTATTTT.

V is TRBV30 and J is TRBJ1-4; D is undetermined. The V end was cut by 1 base, the J end by 0 bases, with 18 bases between. The CDR3 sequence is 18 residues long. Germline V gives CDR1 GTSNPN, CDR2 SVGIG (reference sequence). CDR3 in amino acids: CAWSATLQPTSTNEKLFF. The CDR3 region has the DNA TGTGCCTGGAGTGCCACGTTACAGCCGACCTCAACTAATGAAAAACTGTTTTTT. Supplemented by reference TRBV30 and TRBJ1-4, the full variable domain reads SQTIHQWPATLVQPVGSPLSLECTVEGTSNPNLYWYRQAAGRGLQLLFYSVGIGQISSEVPQNLSASRPQDRQFILSSKKLLLSDSGFYLCAWSATLQPTSTNEKLFFGSGTQLSVL.

This sequence joins TRBV28 and TRBJ1-4; D remains unclear. V was cut by 3 bases and J by 2 bases, with 10 bases left in between. CDR3 length: 15 amino acids. The germline CDR1 and CDR2 sequences are MDHEN and SYDVKM. The CDR3 sequence is CASSFWGGTNEKLFF. The DNA for the CDR3 is TGTGCCAGCAGTTTTTGGGGTGGGACTAATGAAAAACTGTTTTTT. The full variable domain, with the rest looked up from reference TRBV28 and TRBJ1-4, is DVKVTQSSRYLVKRTGEKVFLECVQDMDHENMFWYRQDPGLGLRLIYFSYDVKMKEKGDIPEGYSVSREKKERFSLILESASTNQTSMYLCASSFWGGTNEKLFFGSGTQLSVL.

This chain links TRBV7-2 with TRBJ2-1, with D possibly TRBD2 on 5 matching bases. This CDR3 is 15 amino acids long. The germline V gene encodes CDR1 SGHTA and CDR2 FQGNSA. Trimming removed 8 bases at V and 10 bases at J, with 24 bases between. DNA of the CDR3: TGTGCCAGCGCCCGGTTTCAAGGGAGAAGAGGAGAGCAGTTCTTC. It codes for CASARFQGRRGEQFF. Drawing the rest from reference TRBV7-2 and TRBJ2-1, the complete variable domain is GAGVSQSPSNKVTEKGKDVELRCDPISGHTALYWYRQSLGQGLEFLIYFQGNSAPDKSGLPSDRFSAERTGGSVSTLTIQRTQQEDSAVYLCASARFQGRRGEQFFGPGTRLTVL.

The chain has TRBV2 and TRBJ1-5, with a weak D call TRBD1 (6 bases). This CDR3 comprises 14 residues. V gave up 5 bases and J gave up 7 bases, with 15 bases separating them. The V gene's germline CDR1 is SNHLY and CDR2 FYNNEI. This chain's CDR3 is CASSWTEGRQPQHF. The CDR3 DNA follows: TGTGCCAGCAGTTGGACAGAGGGACGACAGCCCCAGCATTTT.